A single sample is the source of the 25 T cell receptor beta chains below, sequenced in a study of cytomegalovirus exposure and HLA in healthy donors. A multiplex PCR was run with 60 Vbeta primers and 13 Jbeta primers. Using immunoSEQ multiplex PCR, the repertoire was profiled, and TCRdb retains in-frame clones only, with some absent. This sample carries more than 95,000 clones, over 70% of them seen once, and the ten largest clones take roughly 4%. The sequenced sample was PBMCs. The source of these receptors is a man aged 50 to 60 in good health and CMV-seropositive.

The chain joins TRBV9 to TRBJ2-5; 9 nucleotides agree with TRBD1. The J call is doubtful: the DNA matches TRBJ2-7 better. The CDR3 runs 13 residues. CDR1 and CDR2 from the germline V gene are SGDLS and YYNGEE. The DNA for the CDR3 is TGTGCCAGCAGCTTCCGGGACAGGGACGAGCAGTACTTC. This codes for CASSFRDRDEQYF.

In its sample, this clone ranks as large. This chain connects TRBV28 to TRBJ2-7, with 10 bases aligning to TRBD1. Germline V gives CDR1 MDHEN, CDR2 SYDVKM. The V and J ends lost 3 bases and 2 bases, in that order; junction bases with no gene match: 13. The CDR3 contains 18 residues. This CDR3 is CASSFWSWKGQGAYEQYF. DNA for the CDR3: TGTGCCAGCAGTTTTTGGAGCTGGAAAGGACAGGGGGCCTACGAGCAGTACTTC.

The rearrangement links TRBV5-1 to TRBJ2-1, with D perhaps matching TRBD2 (7 bases). The germline CDR1 and CDR2 sequences are SGHRS and YFSETQ. V was cut by 0 bases and J by 7 bases, with 17 bases left in between. The CDR3 runs 16 residues. CDR3: CASSLVTGAGANEQFF. The CDR3, as DNA: TGCGCCAGCAGCTTGGTGACGGGGGCGGGGGCAAATGAGCAGTTCTTC.

This sequence joins TRBV28 and TRBJ1-3, with D possibly TRBD1 on 6 matching bases. Germline-derived CDR1 and CDR2 are MDHEN and SYDVKM. Trimming took off 10 bases at V and 8 bases at J, with 18 bases between the two ends. The CDR3 sequence is 13 residues long. CDR3 DNA: TGTGCCACCACCGGCGGGGGCGGAGACACCATATATTTT. It specifies CATTGGGGDTIYF.

This clone was seen only once. The chain joins TRBV30 to TRBJ1-1; no clear D. Germline values: CDR1 GTSNPN, CDR2 SVGIG (reference sequence). CDR3 length equals 13 residues. Between the trimmed V and J ends, which lost 4 bases and 1 base, there was a span of 10 bases. CDR3 sequence (DNA): TGTGCCTGGACTGTGGGAGCGAACACTGAAGCTTTCTTT. Protein sequence: CAWTVGANTEAFF.

This clone was counted a few times. The chain employs TRBV11-2 and TRBJ1-1; 7 bases align to TRBD1. CDR3 size: 17 residues. Germline assignment: CDR1 SGHAT and CDR2 FQNNGV. J gave up 0 bases and V 2 bases, and 9 bases lay outside the gene matches. The CDR3 reads CASSLSRTGLMNTEAFF. The CDR3 coding sequence is TGTGCCAGCAGCTTATCACGGACAGGCCTGATGAACACTGAAGCTTTCTTT.

This chain uses TRBV19 with TRBJ2-1; TRBD2 matches at 14 bases. The germline V gene has CDR1 LNHDA and CDR2 SQIVND (reference sequence). V trimming: 0 bases; J trimming: 16 bases; junction bases outside the gene matches: 2. The CDR3 covers 13 residues. The CDR3 sequence: CASSIDGTSGSFF. The CDR3 DNA reads as TGTGCCAGTAGTATAGATGGGACTAGCGGGAGCTTCTTC.

J is TRBJ2-2 and V is TRBV5-6, with 11 positions matching TRBD2. Per the germline V gene, CDR1 is SGHDT and CDR2 is YYEEEE. This CDR3 region has 15 residues. V shed 3 bases and J 3 bases; nucleotides not matched to a gene: 1. The CDR3 DNA reads TGTGCCAGCAGCTCGGGACTAGCGGACACCGGGGAGCTGTTTTTT. Its translation: CASSSGLADTGELFF.

This clone was detected only once. This chain uses TRBV6-5 with TRBJ2-7; 7 bases match TRBD2. The trim removed 6 bases at V and 12 bases at J, leaving 14 bases unmatched. There are 13 residues in the CDR3. The V gene's germline CDR1 is MNHEY and CDR2 SVGAGI. DNA for the CDR3: TGTGCCAGCAGCCCAAGGCCGGGAGGCTGGATGTACTTC. It specifies CASSPRPGGWMYF.

The J gene is TRBJ2-5, the V gene TRBV28; 14 positions agree with TRBD2. The J segment lost 4 bases and the V segment lost 4 bases, leaving 8 bases of the junction unmatched. The germline V gene has CDR1 MDHEN and CDR2 SYDVKM. The CDR3 is made up of 17 amino acids. Here the CDR3 DNA reads TGTGCCAGCAGTTCTCAGGGACTAGCGGGAGTAAGAGAGACCCAGTACTTC. As protein: CASSSQGLAGVRETQYF.

This chain uses TRBV7-9 with TRBJ2-2; no clear D. Trimming shortened V by 1 base and J by 9 bases, and 12 bases separated the two germline ends. The CDR3 contains 14 residues. CDR1 SEHNR and CDR2 FQNEAQ come from the germline V gene (reference sequence). The CDR3 DNA reads as TGTGCCAGCAGCTTAGGTTCGGGTGTTTGGGAGCTGTTTTTT. It specifies CASSLGSGVWELFF.

The CDR3 DNA sequence: TGTGCCAGCAGATCTAGGCGGGAGGGCCAATTCTCCTACAATGAGCAGTTCTTC. It codes for CASRSRREGQFSYNEQFF. V is TRBV28 and J is TRBJ2-1; 9 bases align to TRBD2. Trimming cost V 6 bases and J 0 bases; bases outside gene matches: 12. The CDR3 runs to 18 residues. The germline CDR1 and CDR2 sequences are MDHEN and SYDVKM.

This clone occurred a few times. The chain uses TRBV5-1 and TRBJ2-2, with no clear D. Trimming left V 4 bases short and J 6 bases short, with 22 bases between. Germline V gene sequence: CDR1 SGHRS, CDR2 YFSETQ. This CDR3 is built from 17 residues. This CDR3 is CASSPQSGSQGPGELFF. CDR3 sequence (DNA): TGCGCCAGCAGCCCTCAGTCCGGGTCCCAAGGCCCCGGGGAGCTGTTTTTT.

The chain has TRBV11-1 and TRBJ2-2; 12 bases agree with TRBD2. Looked up from germline, CDR1 is SGHAT and CDR2 is FQDESV (reference sequence). This CDR3 is built from 15 residues. With 4 bases clipped from V and 7 bases from J, the junction kept 4 bases outside the gene matches. CDR3 coding DNA: TGTGCCAGCAGCTCCCTAGCGGGAGGGGTCGGGGAGCTGTTTTTT. It translates to CASSSLAGGVGELFF. The entire variable domain, with the rest obtained from reference TRBV11-1 and TRBJ2-2, is as follows: EAEVAQSPRYKITEKSQAVAFWCDPISGHATLYWYRQILGQGPELLVQFQDESVVDDSQLPKDRFSAERLKGVDSTLKIQPAELGDSAMYLCASSSLAGGVGELFFGEGSRLTVL.

Concerning this clone itself: Other DNA sequences in this sample translate to the same CDR3. The J gene is TRBJ2-3, the V gene TRBV9, with 10 bases that match TRBD2. Germline values: CDR1 SGDLS, CDR2 YYNGEE. This CDR3 has 16 residues. Losses at the gene ends were 0 bases for V and 2 bases for J; bases not matched to a gene: 3. CDR3 loop: CASSVALAGNTDTQYF. CDR3 sequence (DNA): TGTGCCAGCAGCGTAGCACTAGCGGGGAACACAGATACGCAGTATTTT.

The rearrangement joins TRBV9 to TRBJ1-1; D gene ambiguous. The CDR3 loop spans 14 amino acids. Per germline, CDR1 SGDLS and CDR2 YYNGEE. V lost 6 bases, J lost 4 bases, and 16 bases lay in between. The CDR3 DNA sequence: TGTGCCAGCACCCGAACAGCGGATGGCACTGAAGCTTTCTTT. It specifies CASTRTADGTEAFF.

The chain joins TRBV5-6 to TRBJ2-3, with a possible D match to TRBD1 (5 bases). The V gene's germline CDR1 is SGHDT and CDR2 YYEEEE. Trimming stripped 4 bases from V and 0 bases from J, with 9 bases between. The CDR3 has 14 amino acids. The CDR3: CASSGRASTDTQYF. CDR3 nucleotide sequence: TGTGCCAGCAGCGGCAGGGCTAGCACAGATACGCAGTATTTT. Full variable domain (missing parts from reference TRBV5-6 and TRBJ2-3): DAGVTQSPTHLIKTRGQQVTLRCSPKSGHDTVSWYQQALGQGPQFIFQYYEEEERQRGNFPDRFSGHQFPNYSSELNVNALLLGDSALYLCASSGRASTDTQYFGPGTRLTVL.

J is TRBJ1-1 and V is TRBV28; D unclear. Germline-derived CDR1 and CDR2 are MDHEN and SYDVKM. Deletions cut 6 bases from V and 3 bases from J, with 5 bases between. This CDR3 is 11 amino acids long. The CDR3 loop is CASRLYTEAFF. Written as DNA, the CDR3 is TGTGCCAGCAGACTCTACACTGAAGCTTTCTTT.

This chain joins TRBV2 and TRBJ2-3; a possible D gene is TRBD2 (5 bases). The CDR3 has 13 amino acids. Trimming pared 2 bases from V and 2 bases from J, leaving 5 bases between. CDR1 and CDR2 from the germline V gene are SNHLY and FYNNEI. CDR3 region: CASSELATDTQYF. DNA of the CDR3: TGTGCCAGCAGTGAACTAGCCACAGATACGCAGTATTTT.

This rearrangement joins TRBV5-1 to TRBJ2-5; 8 nucleotides match TRBD1. The DNA end favors TRBJ2-7, so the J call may be wrong. Per germline, CDR1 SGHRS and CDR2 YFSETQ. This CDR3 has 14 amino acids. CDR3 region: CASSLVETGDEQYF. CDR3 DNA sequence: TGCGCCAGCAGCTTGGTAGAGACAGGGGACGAGCAGTACTTC.

The V gene is TRBV6-5, the J gene TRBJ2-1; D remains unclear. Trimming removed 1 base from V and 1 base from J, with 11 bases in between. Germline CDR1 reads MNHEY; CDR2 reads SVGAGI. CDR3 length: 16 residues. CDR3: CASSYFTVHSYNEQFF. The CDR3 DNA sequence: TGTGCCAGCAGTTACTTTACAGTTCATTCCTACAATGAGCAGTTCTTC.

The chain combines TRBV19 with TRBJ1-4; a possible D gene is TRBD1 (5 bases). Germline V gives CDR1 LNHDA, CDR2 SQIVND (reference sequence). This CDR3 is built from 15 residues. V was cut by 2 bases and J by 7 bases, with 14 bases left in between. The CDR3 here is CASSIMGGSGEKLFF. CDR3 nucleotides: TGTGCCAGTAGTATAATGGGGGGTTCGGGTGAAAAACTGTTTTTT. Using reference TRBV19 and TRBJ1-4 for the parts outside the CDR3, the full variable domain is DGGITQSPKYLFRKEGQNVTLSCEQNLNHDAMYWYRQDPGQGLRLIYYSQIVNDFQKGDIAEGYSVSREKKESFPLTVTSAQKNPTAFYLCASSIMGGSGEKLFFGSGTQLSVL.

The V call is TRBV11-2, the J call TRBJ1-5; 7 nucleotides align to TRBD1. The germline CDR1 and CDR2 sequences are SGHAT and FQNNGV. V lost 0 bases and J lost 2; bases outside the gene matches: 4. The CDR3 is made up of 16 amino acids. CDR3 sequence reads: CASSLDQGEGNQPQHF. The CDR3 DNA is TGTGCCAGCAGCTTAGACCAGGGGGAAGGCAATCAGCCCCAGCATTTT.

The chain is built from TRBV9 and TRBJ1-4; 9 bases align to TRBD1. Germline CDR1 reads SGDLS; CDR2 reads YYNGEE. This CDR3 spans 20 amino acids. The V and J ends lost 0 bases and 3 bases, in that order; junction bases with no gene match: 15. CDR3 sequence: CASSVDSLQGAGVPNEKLFF. The CDR3 DNA reads as TGTGCCAGCAGCGTAGACAGCTTACAGGGGGCGGGCGTTCCTAATGAAAAACTGTTTTTT.

The V and J genes are TRBV7-3 and TRBJ1-1; TRBD1 aligns across 9 bases. Germline CDR1 reads SGHTA; CDR2 reads FQGTGA. J was trimmed by 0 bases and V by 0 bases; bases with no gene match: 5. CDR3 length: 17 amino acids. CDR3 residues: CASSLTPGQGVNTEAFF. DNA of the CDR3: TGTGCCAGCAGCTTAACGCCGGGACAGGGTGTGAACACTGAAGCTTTCTTT.